These 23 T cell receptor beta chains originate from one sample sequenced in a study of CDR3 diversity in severe acne. TCRdb re-analysed the PCR reads in MiXCR, keeping a single row per CDR3 protein. The table has more than 80,000 distinct CDR3 sequences, less than 65% seen once; the top ten hold 11%. Sample: blood. The origin of the receptors is a male donor with severe acne vulgaris.

This clonotype qualifies as medium-sized. The chain combines TRBV10-1 with TRBJ1-3, with D unresolved. There are 13 residues in the CDR3. Trimming pared 5 bases from V and 2 bases from J, leaving 7 bases between. Germline CDR1 is WNHNN and CDR2 is SYGVQD (reference sequence). The CDR3 sequence: CASSKGPGNTIYF. CDR3 nucleotide sequence: TGCGCCAGCAGTAAAGGCCCTGGAAACACCATATATTTT.

About this clonotype: Given a much more abundant clone one base away, this may be a read error. This CDR3 fails to terminate in the conserved phenylalanine or tryptophan, so it likely reflects a read error. V and J are TRBV9 and TRBJ2-3; weak D call: TRBD2 (7 bases). The V gene's germline CDR1 is SGDLS and CDR2 YYNGEE. The CDR3 runs 13 residues. Trimming pared 6 bases from V and 4 bases from J, leaving 12 bases between. The CDR3 coding sequence is TGTGCCAGCAAGGGGGAGGGTCCAGATACGCAGTATTCT. Protein sequence: CASKGEGPDTQYS.

For the CDR3, the DNA is TGCGCCAGCTCCCTAGCGGGAGTTGATACGCAGTATTTT. This translates into CASSLAGVDTQYF. The chain joins TRBV4-1 to TRBJ2-3; TRBD2 agrees at 10 bases. Germline V lookup: CDR1 MGHRA, CDR2 YSYEKL. Trimming cost V 8 bases and J 6 bases; bases outside gene matches: 5. The CDR3 runs 13 residues.

On this clonotype: This may arise from a read error, as a much more abundant clone is one base away. The chain has TRBV20-1 and TRBJ2-7, with 14 bases identical to TRBD2. The CDR3 spans 15 residues. The germline CDR1 and CDR2 sequences are DFQATT and SNEGSKA (reference sequence). The CDR3 sequence is CGADGTSGSTYEQYF. The DNA of the CDR3 is TGCGGTGCTGACGGGACTAGCGGGAGTACTTACGAGCAGTACTTC.

The count of this clonotype is one. A read error is possible here, since a much larger clone lies one base away. The chain recombines TRBV5-1 with TRBJ2-1; 8 bases fit TRBD2. Germline V CDR1 and CDR2: SGHRS, YFSETQ. With V trimmed by 4 bases and J by 4 bases, 7 bases remained unmatched. The CDR3 is 15 amino acids. DNA of the CDR3: TGCGCCAGCAGCGACTACGGGGGGGCGTACAATGAGCAGTTCTTC. Translated, it gives CASSDYGGAYNEQFF.

This clonotype was seen a few times. The CDR3 is CAIRPGETGELFF. The CDR3 DNA reads as TGTGCCATCAGACCTGGGGAGACCGGGGAGCTGTTTTTT. The V and J genes are TRBV10-3 and TRBJ2-2; the D gene is possibly TRBD2 (5 bases). Trimming stripped 6 bases from V and 5 bases from J, with 10 bases between. Germline V gives CDR1 ENHRY, CDR2 SYGVKD. The CDR3 is 13 residues long.

The chain couples TRBV7-9 to TRBJ2-1, with a tentative D call TRBD1 (5 bases). The CDR3 covers 14 residues. V lost 7 bases to trimming and J lost 1 base, with 11 bases between them. Looked up from germline, CDR1 is SEHNR and CDR2 is FQNEAQ (reference sequence). In nucleotides, the CDR3 is TGTGCCAGCAATGACAGAGGATCCTACAATGAGCAGTTCTTC. This gives the protein CASNDRGSYNEQFF.

This clonotype has at least ten counts. The rearrangement joins TRBV10-1 to TRBJ2-3; unclear D gene. The germline V and J ends were trimmed by 0 bases and 2 bases, with 6 bases remaining between them. In germline, CDR1 is WNHNN, CDR2 SYGVQD (reference sequence). CDR3 length equals 14 residues. CDR3 sequence: CASSESEFTDTQYF. The DNA for the CDR3 is TGCGCCAGCAGTGAGTCCGAATTCACAGATACGCAGTATTTT.

The CDR3 DNA follows: TGCAGTGCTAGAGAGGAAGGGAGGGCCTCCTACGAGCAGTACTTC. It yields the protein CSAREEGRASYEQYF. V gene TRBV20-1 combines with J gene TRBJ2-7, with 7 bases lining up with TRBD2. CDR3 length: 15 amino acids. Germline lookup yields CDR1 DFQATT and CDR2 SNEGSKA (reference sequence). Trimming at V came to 0 bases and at J to 0 bases, leaving 5 bases not matched to a gene.

The chain carries TRBV9 and TRBJ2-3; no firm D call. The CDR3 runs 14 residues. The germline V gene encodes CDR1 SGDLS and CDR2 YYNGEE. The germline V and J ends were trimmed by 3 bases and 4 bases, with 12 bases remaining between them. The CDR3 bases are TGTGCCAGCAGCGGAGGTGGCGCCCCAGATACGCAGTATTTT. The encoded protein is CASSGGGAPDTQYF. The whole variable domain, filled in from reference TRBV9 and TRBJ2-3, reads DSGVTQTPKHLITATGQRVTLRCSPRSGDLSVYWYQQSLDQGLQFLIQYYNGEERAKGNILERFSAQQFPDLHSELNLSSLELGDSALYFCASSGGGAPDTQYFGPGTRLTVL.

As regards this clonotype: Sequence at one end of the junction differs from germline and may be a read error. The chain employs TRBV10-2 and TRBJ1-4, with 9 nucleotides matching TRBD1. This CDR3 comprises 18 residues. Germline V gene data show CDR1 as WSHSY and CDR2 as SAAADI. The CDR3 bases are TGCGCCGGCAGCCAAACCGGGACAGGGTTTAGCGCTAATGAAAAACTGTTTTTT. Protein: CAGSQTGTGFSANEKLFF.

In DNA, the CDR3 is TGTGCCATCAGGGGGGACCGGTACGAGCAGTACTTC. Translation: CAIRGDRYEQYF. V and J are TRBV10-3 and TRBJ2-7; possibly TRBD1 or TRBD2 for D (5 bases each). This CDR3 has 12 residues. V lost 6 bases and J lost 4, with 10 bases in between. Looked up from germline, CDR1 is ENHRY and CDR2 is SYGVKD.

Of note for this clonotype: A much more abundant neighbour one base away suggests this may be a read error. The chain uses TRBV6-1 and TRBJ2-5; 9 bases are a match to TRBD1. The CDR3 covers 12 residues. Germline-derived CDR1 and CDR2 are MNHNS and SASEGT. The DNA for the CDR3 is TGTGCCGGCAGTGGACAGGGGCAGACCCAGTACTTC. Translated: CAGSGQGQTQYF.

This clonotype has more than one count but fewer than ten. A much bigger clone sits one base away, suggesting this may be a read error. V gene TRBV5-1 combines with J gene TRBJ2-1, with D maybe TRBD2 (5 bases). CDR1 SGHRS and CDR2 YFSETQ come from the germline V gene. The CDR3 is 15 residues long. The CDR3 is CASSPGSTSYSEQFF. The CDR3 bases are TGCGCCAGCAGCCCGGGATCGACCTCCTACAGTGAGCAGTTCTTC.

The rearrangement uses TRBV6-4 and TRBJ2-7, with a tentative D call TRBD1 (5 bases). The CDR3 runs to 17 residues. The V gene's germline CDR1 is MRHNA and CDR2 SNTAGT. Trimming shortened V by 4 bases and J by 0 bases, and 19 bases separated the two germline ends. The CDR3 loop is CASSVRETVIYSYEQYF. The CDR3, as DNA: TGTGCCAGCAGTGTGAGAGAGACAGTTATCTACTCCTACGAGCAGTACTTC.

The genes are TRBV10-3 and TRBJ1-2; 7 nucleotides line up with TRBD1. Trimming removed 4 bases from V and 4 bases from J; junction bases left unmatched: 3. Germline CDR1 reads ENHRY; CDR2 reads SYGVKD. The CDR3 runs to 13 residues. The CDR3 nucleotides are TGTGCCATCAGTGCGGGACAGCTCTATGGCTACACCTTC. The encoded protein is CAISAGQLYGYTF.

The J gene is TRBJ2-1, the V gene TRBV7-2; weak D call: TRBD2 (6 bases). The CDR3 loop spans 15 amino acids. V lost 0 bases and J lost 5, with 11 bases in between. The germline gives CDR1 SGHTA, CDR2 FQGNSA. The CDR3 protein is CASSLAGTCNNEQFF. CDR3 nucleotides: TGTGCCAGCAGCTTAGCGGGGACTTGCAACAATGAGCAGTTCTTC. Supplemented by reference TRBV7-2 and TRBJ2-1, the full variable domain reads GAGVSQSPSNKVTEKGKDVELRCDPISGHTALYWYRQSLGQGLEFLIYFQGNSAPDKSGLPSDRFSAERTGGSVSTLTIQRTQQEDSAVYLCASSLAGTCNNEQFFGPGTRLTVL.

The rearrangement joins TRBV7-9 to TRBJ1-2; D unclear. V lost 6 bases and J lost 4, with 18 bases in between. This CDR3 has 15 residues. Per germline, CDR1 SEHNR and CDR2 FQNEAQ (reference sequence). CDR3 protein: CASSIDVGSPYGYTF. The CDR3 DNA reads TGTGCCAGCAGTATTGATGTGGGGAGCCCCTATGGCTACACCTTC.

This clonotype has a handful of counts. The chain links TRBV20-1 to TRBJ2-2; 7 nucleotides align to TRBD2. This CDR3 spans 15 amino acids. Germline CDR1 is DFQATT and CDR2 is SNEGSKA (reference sequence). With 0 bases clipped from V and 4 bases from J, the junction kept 5 bases outside the gene matches. The CDR3 protein is CSARDGGRVTGELFF. CDR3 DNA: TGCAGTGCTAGAGATGGGGGGAGGGTCACCGGGGAGCTGTTTTTT.

This clonotype was recorded at least ten times. The chain has TRBV9 and TRBJ2-1; D not certain. This CDR3 spans 12 amino acids. V was shortened by 4 bases and J by 5 bases, with 7 bases between the two germline ends. In germline, CDR1 is SGDLS, CDR2 YYNGEE. The CDR3 reads CASSIGNNEQFF. The DNA of the CDR3 is TGTGCCAGCAGCATCGGAAACAATGAGCAGTTCTTC.

The gene calls are TRBV7-2 and TRBJ2-1; 11 bases map to TRBD2. Per the germline V gene, CDR1 is SGHTA and CDR2 is FQGNSA. CDR3 length equals 14 residues. V was pared by 6 bases and J by 8 bases, with 6 bases of the junction left unmatched. Here the CDR3 reads CASSRLAGRDEQFF. The CDR3 bases are TGTGCCAGCAGTCGACTAGCGGGAAGAGATGAGCAGTTCTTC. The variable domain in full, completed from reference TRBV7-2 and TRBJ2-1, reads GAGVSQSPSNKVTEKGKDVELRCDPISGHTALYWYRQSLGQGLEFLIYFQGNSAPDKSGLPSDRFSAERTGGSVSTLTIQRTQQEDSAVYLCASSRLAGRDEQFFGPGTRLTVL.

The V gene is TRBV5-6, the J gene TRBJ1-1; maybe TRBD1 (6 bases). There are 14 residues in the CDR3. The ends were cut back, 4 bases at V and 1 base at J, with 11 bases in the middle. In germline, CDR1 is SGHDT, CDR2 YYEEEE. The CDR3, as DNA: TGTGCCAGCAGCCCGGGACACAGGAACACTGAAGCTTTCTTT. Translating gives CASSPGHRNTEAFF.

This chain connects TRBV25-1 to TRBJ1-3; 8 positions agree with TRBD1. This CDR3 has 15 residues. V was clipped by 5 bases and J by 10 bases; unmatched bases: 13. CDR1 and CDR2 (germline): MGHDK, SYGVNS. CDR3: CASSSGQARSETIYF. CDR3 nucleotides: TGTGCCAGCAGTTCGGGACAGGCCCGCTCGGAAACCATATATTTT.